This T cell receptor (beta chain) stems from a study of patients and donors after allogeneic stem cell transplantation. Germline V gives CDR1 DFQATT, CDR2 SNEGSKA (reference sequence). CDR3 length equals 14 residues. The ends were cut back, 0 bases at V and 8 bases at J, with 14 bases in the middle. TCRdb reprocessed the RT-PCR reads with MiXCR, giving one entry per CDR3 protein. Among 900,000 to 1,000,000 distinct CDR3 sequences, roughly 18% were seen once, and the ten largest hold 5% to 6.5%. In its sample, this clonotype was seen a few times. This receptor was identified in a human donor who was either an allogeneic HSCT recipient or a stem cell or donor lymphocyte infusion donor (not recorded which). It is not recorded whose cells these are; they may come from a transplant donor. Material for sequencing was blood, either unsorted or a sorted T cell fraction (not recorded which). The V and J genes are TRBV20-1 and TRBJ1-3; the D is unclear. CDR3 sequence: CSARDWNKVDTIYF. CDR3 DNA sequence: TGCAGTGCTAGAGATTGGAACAAAGTAGACACCATATATTTT.